This record concerns one T cell receptor beta chain sequence. What it recognizes is unknown. The V end lost 0 bases, the J end lost 6 bases, and 10 bases lay between the germline ends. Germline V CDR1 and CDR2: LGHNA, YSLEER. The CDR3 totals 14 residues. Alongside a J-beta primer mix, a sample-barcoded 5' primer served in a second PCR lasting roughly 7 to 11 cycles. Each cDNA molecule was tagged by a template-switch adaptor that had 12 random nucleotides. Individual samples furnished no less than 3 million CDR3-containing paired-end reads apiece. One entry per CDR3 protein results from TCRdb running MiXCR on the 5' RACE reads. The data show fewer than 1 million distinct CDR3 sequences, with around 42% seen just once and about a fifth held by the top ten. This entry comes from a study of blood T cells in healthy people across ages. General observations from the study: A greater number of naive CD4+ cells and higher diversity distinguished long-lived donors from aged donors. With age, beta diversity per million T cells declined roughly linearly, significantly by over 35.

Specimen: blood. The clonotype originates from a man aged 60 to 75 in good health. This chain uses TRBV4-3 with TRBJ2-3; perhaps D is TRBD1 or TRBD2 (6 bases each). CDR3: CASSQEGGPDTQYF. The CDR3 DNA sequence: TGCGCCAGCAGCCAAGAAGGGGGGCCGGATACGCAGTATTTT.